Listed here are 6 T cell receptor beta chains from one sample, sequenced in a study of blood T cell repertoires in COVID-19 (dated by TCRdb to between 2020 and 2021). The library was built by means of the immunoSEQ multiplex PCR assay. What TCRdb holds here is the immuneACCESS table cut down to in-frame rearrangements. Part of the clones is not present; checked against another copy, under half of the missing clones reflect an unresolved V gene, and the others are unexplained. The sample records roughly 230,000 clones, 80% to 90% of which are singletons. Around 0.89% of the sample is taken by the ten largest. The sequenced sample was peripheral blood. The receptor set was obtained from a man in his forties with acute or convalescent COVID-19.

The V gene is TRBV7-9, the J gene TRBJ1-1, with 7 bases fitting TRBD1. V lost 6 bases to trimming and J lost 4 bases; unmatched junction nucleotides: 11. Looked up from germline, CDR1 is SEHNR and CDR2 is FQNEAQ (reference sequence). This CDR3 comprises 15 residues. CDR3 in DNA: TGTGCCAGCAGTTATACAGGGGTTGTCGGCACTGAAGCTTTCTTT. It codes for CASSYTGVVGTEAFF.

The CDR3 DNA reads TGTGCCAGCAGCGATCCGGGACAGGGAAAATACAATGAGCAGTTCTTC. Translation: CASSDPGQGKYNEQFF. The V and J genes are TRBV11-2 and TRBJ2-1; 9 nucleotides line up with TRBD1. The CDR3 is 16 residues long. Germline trimming cut 5 bases from V and 4 bases from J; bases unmatched to any gene: 9. Germline CDR1 and CDR2: SGHAT and FQNNGV.

The CDR3 region has the DNA TGTGCCAGCAGCTGGGAAGAAAAGGGGGAAGGCTACACCTTC. Translated, it gives CASSWEEKGEGYTF. The gene calls are TRBV5-6 and TRBJ1-2; possible D gene TRBD1, 6 bases. The CDR3 is 14 amino acids. Germline-derived CDR1 and CDR2 are SGHDT and YYEEEE. Trimming pared 3 bases from V and 8 bases from J, leaving 17 bases between.

The CDR3 is CASSSLATELEKETQYF. The CDR3 DNA reads as TGTGCCAGCAGCTCCTTGGCGACAGAATTAGAGAAGGAGACCCAGTACTTC. This chain connects TRBV5-4 to TRBJ2-5, with TRBD1 as a possible D gene (5 bases). Looked up from germline, CDR1 is SGHNT and CDR2 is YYREEE (reference sequence). This CDR3 region has 17 residues. Between the trimmed V and J ends, which lost 3 bases and 5 bases, there was a span of 23 bases.

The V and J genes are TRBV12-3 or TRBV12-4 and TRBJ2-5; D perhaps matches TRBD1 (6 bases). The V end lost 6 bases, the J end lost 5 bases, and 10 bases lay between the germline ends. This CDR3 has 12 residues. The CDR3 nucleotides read TGTGCCAGCAGGGGGGCGGCGGAGACCCAGTACTTC. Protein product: CASRGAAETQYF.

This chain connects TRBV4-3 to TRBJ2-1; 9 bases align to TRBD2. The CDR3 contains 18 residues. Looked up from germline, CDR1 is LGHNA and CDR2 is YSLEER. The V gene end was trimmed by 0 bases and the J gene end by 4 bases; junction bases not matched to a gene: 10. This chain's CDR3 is CASSQEVAGAAWYNEQFF. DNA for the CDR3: TGCGCCAGCAGCCAAGAAGTAGCGGGGGCGGCTTGGTACAATGAGCAGTTCTTC.